The following is a T cell receptor beta chain sequence with its context. This sample is drawn from a study of PD-L1 blockade in urothelial cancer. Germline V gives CDR1 LNHDA, CDR2 SQIVND (reference sequence). The CDR3 sequence is 13 residues long. V was cut by 4 bases and J by 1 base, with 7 bases left in between. Time point described: peripheral blood 6 weeks after treatment start. Using immunoSEQ multiplex PCR, the repertoire was profiled, and TCRdb retains in-frame clones only, with some absent. This sample has around 66,000 clones, with about nine tenths found just once. The V call is TRBV19, the J call TRBJ1-1, with no clear D. The sequencing used PBMCs, collected around atezolizumab (anti-PD-L1) treatment. This TCR was sampled from a man aged 55 to 70 with urothelial cancer. The CDR3 bases are TGTGCCAGTAGTACACAGAAGAACACTGAAGCTTTCTTT. Translated, it gives CASSTQKNTEAFF.